This T cell receptor beta chain was captured in a study of T-cell memory formation after mild COVID-19. Regarding the study as a whole: Among clones peaking at day 37 in the second wave, SARS-CoV-2 specificity remained unconfirmed. Clones shrinking from day 15 to 85 showed even CD4/CD8 mixes; later expanders tilted CD4+. Memory cells collected pre-infection included some clones that later responded, suggesting cross-reactive memory joined.

Of note for this clonotype: Its target is unknown.

Germline CDR1 reads SGHAT; CDR2 reads FQNNGV. V shed 0 bases, J shed 9 bases, and the junction held 9 bases outside the gene matches. CDR3 length: 15 residues. A 5'RACE reaction primed in the constant segment made cDNA libraries of TCR alpha and TCR beta, and these carried sample barcodes and UMIs. TCRdb reprocessed the 5' RACE reads via MiXCR and lists one record per CDR3 protein. The repertoire holds approximately 300,000 distinct CDR3 sequences, with 19% as singletons. The chain has TRBV11-2 and TRBJ2-5, with 8 bases aligning to TRBD2. Sequences were obtained from PBMCs or a T cell subset sorted from them (not recorded which). The sequence derives from a man younger than 30 who had mild COVID-19 (a few samples of this study predate the infection). Cell type and time point are not known. The CDR3 here is CASSLDPGGAQAQYF. For the CDR3, the DNA is TGTGCCAGCAGCTTAGACCCGGGAGGGGCTCAGGCCCAGTACTTC. Based on the CDR3 plus reference TRBV11-2 and TRBJ2-5, the full variable domain is EAGVAQSPRYKIIEKRQSVAFWCNPISGHATLYWYQQILGQGPKLLIQFQNNGVVDDSQLPKDRFSAERLKGVDSTLKIQPAKLEDSAVYLCASSLDPGGAQAQYFGPGTRLLVL.